This TCR beta chain came from a study of molecular identifiers for immune sequencing clone quantification. Whole-study context: RNA, taken in replicates from roughly 21,000 or 96,000 naive CD8 cells, was split five ways, with four sequenced.

TCRdb itself ran the PCR reads through MiXCR, one entry per CDR3 protein. The table records 250,000 to 400,000 distinct CDR3 sequences, 20% to 25% of them present only once. This CDR3 comprises 12 residues. The V end lost 3 bases, the J end lost 2 bases, and 3 bases lay between the germline ends. This clonotype was detected ten times or more. The V and J genes are TRBV12-3 or TRBV12-4 and TRBJ2-3, with no clear D. Specimen: naive CD8+ T cells from blood, with Jurkat cell RNA spiked in. The subset was: FACS-sorted CD8+CD4-CCR7+CD45RA+ naive T cells. This TCR came from a human donor in good health. Some libraries in this study had Jurkat cell RNA spiked in. The CDR3 coding sequence is TGTGCCAGCAGTTTGAACACAGATACGCAGTATTTT. It specifies CASSLNTDTQYF.